The 10 T cell receptor beta chains presented below share a single source sample, sequenced in a study of cytomegalovirus exposure and HLA in healthy donors. It was with 60 Vbeta and 13 Jbeta primers that the PCR ran. Assay: immunoSEQ multiplex PCR; the TCRdb copy retains only in-frame clones and omits some. The table shows some 150,000 clones, with around three quarters occurring only once. Sequencing input: PBMCs. The receptors derive from a man between 25 and 39 years old in good health and CMV-seronegative.

This chain links TRBV5-1 with TRBJ2-7, with D perhaps matching TRBD2 (6 bases). Germline V CDR1 and CDR2: SGHRS, YFSETQ. The CDR3 has 18 residues. The V and J ends lost 5 bases and 1 base respectively, with 25 bases between them. The CDR3 reads CASSLRGRGVSLSYEQYF. CDR3 DNA sequence: TGCGCCAGCAGTCTAAGGGGTCGCGGGGTCTCCCTTTCCTACGAGCAGTACTTC.

The gene calls are TRBV5-1 and TRBJ1-4, with D possibly TRBD1 on 6 matching bases. Germline lookup yields CDR1 SGHRS and CDR2 YFSETQ. This CDR3 is built from 17 residues. Deletions cut 0 bases from V and 3 bases from J, with 15 bases between. The CDR3 here is CASSLGGQRGPNEKLFF. CDR3 bases: TGCGCCAGCAGCTTGGGAGGACAGAGAGGACCTAATGAAAAACTGTTTTTT.

This clone was recorded only once. V and J are TRBV13 and TRBJ2-5, with 8 bases that match TRBD2. From germline, CDR1 is PRHDT and CDR2 FYEKMQ (reference sequence). After removal of 4 bases from V and 3 bases from J, the junction contained 4 bases not matched to a gene. This CDR3 region has 14 residues. CDR3 in amino acids: CASSSTSGEETQYF. DNA for the CDR3: TGTGCCAGCAGCTCCACTAGCGGAGAAGAGACCCAGTACTTC.

J is TRBJ1-3 and V is TRBV4-1; D not certain. The germline V and J ends were trimmed by 0 bases and 8 bases, with 17 bases remaining between them. This CDR3 spans 16 amino acids. Germline lookup yields CDR1 MGHRA and CDR2 YSYEKL. The CDR3 here is CASSQEGPSYLDTIYF. For the CDR3, the DNA is TGCGCCAGCAGCCAAGAAGGCCCTAGTTACCTAGACACCATATATTTT.

This clone was recorded a few times. This chain connects TRBV27 to TRBJ2-2; D is unresolved. CDR1 and CDR2 from the germline V gene are MNHEY and SMNVEV (reference sequence). Trimming removed 6 bases from V and 7 bases from J, with 9 bases in between. The CDR3 is made up of 12 amino acids. The CDR3 nucleotides read TGTGCCAGCAGCTTCTCAGGCGGGGAGCTGTTTTTT. This codes for CASSFSGGELFF.

This chain connects TRBV5-6 to TRBJ2-7, with D perhaps TRBD2 (6 bases). V was shortened by 3 bases and J by 3 bases, with 13 bases between the two germline ends. The CDR3 covers 14 residues. Germline V gene data show CDR1 as SGHDT and CDR2 as YYEEEE. CDR3 bases: TGTGCCAGCAGCTCCCCGGGGGTGGGCTACGAGCAGTACTTC. Protein: CASSSPGVGYEQYF. Combining the CDR3 with reference TRBV5-6 and TRBJ2-7 gives the whole variable domain DAGVTQSPTHLIKTRGQQVTLRCSPKSGHDTVSWYQQALGQGPQFIFQYYEEEERQRGNFPDRFSGHQFPNYSSELNVNALLLGDSALYLCASSSPGVGYEQYFGPGTRLTVT.

The CDR3 DNA sequence: TGTGCCGACCCGAAACGACAGGGGGCGAACACCGGGGAGCTGTTTTTT. Translated, it gives CADPKRQGANTGELFF. The chain has TRBV6-4 and TRBJ2-2; TRBD1 agrees at 9 bases. With 11 bases clipped from V and 0 bases from J, the junction kept 10 bases outside the gene matches. Looked up from germline, CDR1 is MRHNA and CDR2 is SNTAGT. This CDR3 spans 16 amino acids.

About this clone itself: This specimen includes other DNA sequences encoding the same CDR3. V is TRBV5-1 and J is TRBJ1-1, with 7 bases lining up with TRBD1. This CDR3 has 14 amino acids. Germline V gives CDR1 SGHRS, CDR2 YFSETQ. V lost 1 base, J lost 0 bases, and 0 bases stayed unmatched. This CDR3 reads CASSLTGVNTEAFF. The CDR3 nucleotides read TGCGCCAGCAGCTTGACAGGGGTGAACACTGAAGCTTTCTTT.

CDR3 nucleotides: TGTGCCAGCAGCATACTAGCGGCGGCTCCCGAGCAGTACTTC. Translated: CASSILAAAPEQYF. J is TRBJ2-7 and V is TRBV7-2; 8 bases align to TRBD2. The CDR3 contains 14 residues. V lost 5 bases to trimming and J lost 6 bases; unmatched junction nucleotides: 9. The germline V gene encodes CDR1 SGHTA and CDR2 FQGNSA.

This chain joins TRBV28 and TRBJ2-7; 8 positions match TRBD1. J gave up 2 bases and V 5 bases, and 5 bases lay outside the gene matches. The CDR3 is 14 amino acids. Germline CDR1 reads MDHEN; CDR2 reads SYDVKM. The CDR3 DNA reads as TGTGCCAGCAGTGTGGACAGGGTCGCCTACGAGCAGTACTTC. It encodes CASSVDRVAYEQYF. Full variable domain (rest looked up from reference TRBV28 and TRBJ2-7): DVKVTQSSRYLVKRTGEKVFLECVQDMDHENMFWYRQDPGLGLRLIYFSYDVKMKEKGDIPEGYSVSREKKERFSLILESASTNQTSMYLCASSVDRVAYEQYFGPGTRLTVT.